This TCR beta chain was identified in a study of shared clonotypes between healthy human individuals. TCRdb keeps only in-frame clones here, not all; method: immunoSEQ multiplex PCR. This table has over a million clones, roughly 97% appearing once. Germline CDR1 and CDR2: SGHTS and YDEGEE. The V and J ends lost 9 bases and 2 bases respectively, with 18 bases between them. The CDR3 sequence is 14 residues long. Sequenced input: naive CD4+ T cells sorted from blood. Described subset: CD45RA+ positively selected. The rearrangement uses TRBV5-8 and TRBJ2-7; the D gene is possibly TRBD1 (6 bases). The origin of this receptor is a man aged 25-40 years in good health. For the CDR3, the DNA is TGTGCCAATTCTAGACAGGACAAGCCCTACGAGCAGTACTTC. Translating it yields CANSRQDKPYEQYF.